A single TCR beta chain is shown here with its context. Its antigen is not known. These data come from a study of molecular identifiers for immune sequencing clone quantification. Across the whole study: Across replicate runs, RNA obtained from about 20,000 or 100,000 naive CD8 cells was divided into five, with four undergoing sequencing.

CDR1 MNHEY and CDR2 SMNVEV come from the germline V gene (reference sequence). There are 14 residues in the CDR3. With V trimmed by 6 bases and J by 3 bases, 7 bases remained unmatched. Study-wide results and limits: Sharing of a barcode by identical TCR molecules could cause highly expanded clone sizes to be underestimated.

A single record per CDR3 protein comes from TCRdb applying MiXCR to the PCR reads. The data contain 65,000 or so distinct CDR3 sequences, 18% of them singletons. Sorting isolated naive CD8 T cells as CD8+CD4-CCR7+CD45RA+ events. Source material: naive CD8+ T cells from blood, with Jurkat cell RNA spiked in. The subset denotes: FACS-sorted CD8+CD4-CCR7+CD45RA+ naive T cells. The J gene is TRBJ2-7, the V gene TRBV27; TRBD1 aligns across 8 bases. The receptor was derived from a human donor in good health. Some libraries in this study had Jurkat cell RNA spiked in. Here the CDR3 reads CASRAGTGNYEQYF. The CDR3 coding sequence is TGTGCCAGCAGAGCCGGGACAGGAAACTACGAGCAGTACTTC.